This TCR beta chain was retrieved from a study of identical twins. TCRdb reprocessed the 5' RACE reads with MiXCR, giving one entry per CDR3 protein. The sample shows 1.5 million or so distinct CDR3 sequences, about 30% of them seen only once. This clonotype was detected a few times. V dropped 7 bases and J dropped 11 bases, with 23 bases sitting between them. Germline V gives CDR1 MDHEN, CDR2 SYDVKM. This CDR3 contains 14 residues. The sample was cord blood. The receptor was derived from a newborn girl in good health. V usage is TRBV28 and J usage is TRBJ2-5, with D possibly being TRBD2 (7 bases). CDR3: CASKGGGIYNEQYF. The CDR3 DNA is TGTGCCAGCAAGGGGGGAGGGATCTACAATGAGCAGTACTTC.